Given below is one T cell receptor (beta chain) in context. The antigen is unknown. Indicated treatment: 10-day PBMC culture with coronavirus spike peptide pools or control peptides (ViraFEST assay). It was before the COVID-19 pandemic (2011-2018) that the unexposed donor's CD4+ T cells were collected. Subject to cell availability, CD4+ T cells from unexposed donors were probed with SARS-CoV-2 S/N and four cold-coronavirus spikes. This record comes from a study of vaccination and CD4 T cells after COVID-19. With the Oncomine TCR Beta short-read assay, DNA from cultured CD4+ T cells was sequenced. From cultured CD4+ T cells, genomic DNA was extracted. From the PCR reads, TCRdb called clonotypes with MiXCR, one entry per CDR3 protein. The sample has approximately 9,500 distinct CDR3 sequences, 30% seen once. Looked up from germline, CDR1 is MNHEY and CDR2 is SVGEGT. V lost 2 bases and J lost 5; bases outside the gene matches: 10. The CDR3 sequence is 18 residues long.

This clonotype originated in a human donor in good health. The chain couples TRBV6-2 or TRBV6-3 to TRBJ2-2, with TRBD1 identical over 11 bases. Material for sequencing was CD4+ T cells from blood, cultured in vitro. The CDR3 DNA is TGTGCCAGCAGTTACCCGGGACAGGGGGTTCATCCGACCGGGGAGCTGTTTTTT. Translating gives CASSYPGQGVHPTGELFF.